This passage covers 29 T cell receptor beta chains from one sample sequenced in a study of T cell changes during pregnancy in multiple sclerosis (dated by TCRdb to between 2018 and 2021). The library relied on the immunoSEQ multiplex PCR assay. This immuneACCESS table, as held by TCRdb, lists in-frame sequences with V and J called but not all clones. Of the missing ones, under half trace to an unresolved V gene in checked studies; the others have no known cause. The sample data list roughly 60,000 clones, and roughly nine tenths of these were observed just once. The ten largest clones take up 0.76% of the sample. The sample in question was CD4+ T cells from peripheral blood mononuclear cells, obtained in the first trimester of pregnancy. All receptors derive from a female donor with multiple sclerosis, enrolled in a pregnancy study.

This clone was recorded once. The V call is TRBV9, the J call TRBJ2-3; a possible D gene is TRBD2 (7 bases). This CDR3 spans 14 amino acids. Trimming stripped 0 bases from V and 4 bases from J, with 9 bases between. CDR1 is SGDLS and CDR2 is YYNGEE in the germline V gene. The CDR3 DNA is TGTGCCAGCAGCGTAGCGGGGGGCGCAGATACGCAGTATTTT. It encodes CASSVAGGADTQYF.

In the case of this clone: The CDR3 ends on some other residue instead of the conserved phenylalanine or tryptophan, so this is likely a read error. V usage is TRBV9 and J usage is TRBJ1-2, with a weak D call TRBD1 (5 bases). The V end lost 0 bases, the J end lost 3 bases, and 12 bases lay between the germline ends. The V gene's germline CDR1 is SGDLS and CDR2 YYNGEE. CDR3 length: 15 residues. CDR3: CASSVEGAGDYGYTL. CDR3 DNA sequence: TGTGCCAGCAGCGTAGAAGGGGCTGGGGACTATGGCTACACCCTC.

This chain connects TRBV29-1 to TRBJ1-2; 8 bases agree with TRBD1. CDR1 is SQVTM, CDR2 ANQGSEA, per germline. V lost 6 bases and J lost 4; bases outside the gene matches: 4. The CDR3 consists of 12 residues. CDR3 region: CSVRTGFYGYTF. The CDR3 nucleotides read TGCAGCGTCCGGACAGGGTTCTATGGCTACACCTTC.

The J gene is TRBJ2-5, the V gene TRBV5-6; D might be TRBD2 (7 bases). The germline gives CDR1 SGHDT, CDR2 YYEEEE. This CDR3 has 14 residues. The V gene lost 8 bases and the J gene lost 4 bases, with 18 bases spanning the gap. This CDR3 is CASIAWAGAETQYF. The CDR3 DNA sequence: TGTGCCAGTATAGCTTGGGCGGGGGCAGAGACCCAGTACTTC.

In this sample, this clone turned up once. The J gene is TRBJ2-3, the V gene TRBV9, with 10 bases lining up with TRBD2. V was clipped by 4 bases and J by 0 bases; unmatched bases: 14. Germline V gene lookup returns CDR1 SGDLS and CDR2 YYNGEE. The CDR3 contains 19 residues. The chain's CDR3 is CASSTQRGGRLGSTDTQYF. The DNA of the CDR3 is TGTGCCAGCAGCACCCAGCGGGGGGGGCGATTGGGCAGCACAGATACGCAGTATTTT.

This rearrangement joins TRBV7-2 to TRBJ2-1, with 8 bases that match TRBD2. The V segment lost 7 bases and the J segment 3 bases; nucleotides outside the gene matches: 5. Germline CDR1 is SGHTA and CDR2 is FQGNSA. The CDR3 covers 14 residues. DNA for the CDR3: TGTGCCAGCAAACTAGCGGAGCACTACAATGAGCAGTTCTTC. Translated, it gives CASKLAEHYNEQFF.

The rearrangement links TRBV27 to TRBJ2-5; D gene unclear. CDR3 length: 13 amino acids. Germline V lookup: CDR1 MNHEY, CDR2 SMNVEV (reference sequence). The germline V and J ends were trimmed by 6 bases and 4 bases, with 12 bases remaining between them. CDR3 region: CASSLPSPETQYF. CDR3 nucleotides: TGTGCCAGCAGCCTTCCAAGCCCAGAGACCCAGTACTTC.

The J gene is TRBJ2-7, the V gene TRBV14; D is possibly TRBD2 (5 bases). Germline lookup yields CDR1 SGHDN and CDR2 FVKESK. V dropped 4 bases and J dropped 4 bases, with 14 bases sitting between them. This CDR3 has 14 amino acids. CDR3 bases: TGTGCCAGCAGCCGCCCTGGACGGAGGTACGAGCAGTACTTC. Its translation: CASSRPGRRYEQYF.

V usage is TRBV6-1 and J usage is TRBJ2-3; TRBD1 agrees at 8 bases. Germline-derived CDR1 and CDR2 are MNHNS and SASEGT. The CDR3 spans 15 residues. With V trimmed by 6 bases and J by 1 base, 6 bases remained unmatched. CDR3 bases: TGTGCCAGCAGACTTCAGGGGGCGGGCACAGATACGCAGTATTTT. It is translated as CASRLQGAGTDTQYF.

J is TRBJ2-2 and V is TRBV9; a possible D gene is TRBD2 (6 bases). Trimming removed 0 bases at V and 2 bases at J, with 11 bases between. The CDR3 sequence is 16 residues long. Germline V gene lookup returns CDR1 SGDLS and CDR2 YYNGEE. Written as DNA, the CDR3 is TGTGCCAGCAGCGTAGCAAGCGGGTCTAACACCGGGGAGCTGTTTTTT. This encodes CASSVASGSNTGELFF.

The chain recombines TRBV5-1 with TRBJ2-7, with D uncertain. V shed 4 bases and J shed 2 bases, with 13 bases lying between them. The CDR3 loop spans 14 amino acids. CDR1 and CDR2 from the germline V gene are SGHRS and YFSETQ. The CDR3 bases are TGCGCCAGCAGCCCGAGGTCAAACCCCTACGAGCAGTACTTC. Protein product: CASSPRSNPYEQYF.

This chain connects TRBV7-3 to TRBJ1-2; 12 bases map to TRBD1. Looked up from germline, CDR1 is SGHTA and CDR2 is FQGTGA. The CDR3 runs 17 residues. J gave up 2 bases and V 5 bases, and 9 bases lay outside the gene matches. In DNA, the CDR3 is TGTGCCAGCAGCCCGACCCCCGGGACAGGGGGCAACTATGGCTACACCTTC. It is translated as CASSPTPGTGGNYGYTF.

The chain joins TRBV4-2 to TRBJ1-1; TRBD1 might be the D (6 bases). This CDR3 is 11 amino acids long. The V gene lost 11 bases and the J gene lost 11 bases, with 18 bases spanning the gap. The germline gives CDR1 LGHNA, CDR2 YNFKEQ. This chain's CDR3 is CAARGGPSAFF. CDR3 DNA: TGTGCCGCTCGGGGGGGCCCTTCGGCTTTCTTT.

V gene TRBV5-1 combines with J gene TRBJ1-1, with 9 bases identical to TRBD1. This CDR3 region has 16 residues. The trim removed 0 bases at V and 3 bases at J, leaving 6 bases unmatched. The V gene's germline CDR1 is SGHRS and CDR2 YFSETQ. DNA of the CDR3: TGCGCCAGCAGCTTGGAAGTAGGGACAGGGTACACTGAAGCTTTCTTT. Amino acid sequence: CASSLEVGTGYTEAFF. The full variable domain, with the rest looked up from reference TRBV5-1 and TRBJ1-1, is KAGVTQTPRYLIKTRGQQVTLSCSPISGHRSVSWYQQTPGQGLQFLFEYFSETQRNKGNFPGRFSGRQFSNSRSEMNVSTLELGDSALYLCASSLEVGTGYTEAFFGQGTRLTVV.

The rearrangement joins TRBV9 to TRBJ1-2, with a weak D call TRBD1 (6 bases). This CDR3 has 15 amino acids. Germline CDR1 SGDLS, CDR2 YYNGEE. V gave up 4 bases and J gave up 0 bases, with 13 bases separating them. The CDR3: CASSRRTASNYGYTF. In nucleotides, the CDR3 is TGTGCCAGCAGCCGACGGACAGCCTCTAACTATGGCTACACCTTC.

The chain carries TRBV4-2 and TRBJ2-3, with TRBD1 matching 7 bases. Germline CDR1 is LGHNA and CDR2 is YNFKEQ. The CDR3 contains 15 residues. Trimming took 4 bases from V and 3 from J; bases not matched to a gene: 7. CDR3 nucleotides: TGTGCCAGCAGCCGTCAGGGGGAAGGGACAGATACGCAGTATTTT. It translates to CASSRQGEGTDTQYF.

The gene calls are TRBV4-3 and TRBJ1-5, with D hard to call. This CDR3 contains 15 residues. Deletions cut 0 bases from V and 5 bases from J, with 11 bases between. Germline CDR1 is LGHNA and CDR2 is YSLEER. The CDR3 loop reads CASSQEAVFDQPQHF. CDR3 coding DNA: TGCGCCAGCAGCCAAGAAGCCGTATTCGATCAGCCCCAGCATTTT.

This chain connects TRBV4-2 to TRBJ2-7; D might be TRBD1 (6 bases). Germline V gives CDR1 LGHNA, CDR2 YNFKEQ. The CDR3 extends over 16 amino acids. The V gene lost 0 bases and the J gene lost 3 bases, with 15 bases spanning the gap. CDR3 in amino acids: CASSQDHADSDYEQYF. DNA for the CDR3: TGTGCCAGCAGCCAAGATCATGCGGACAGCGACTACGAGCAGTACTTC.

The chain has TRBV7-2 and TRBJ2-5, with D perhaps matching TRBD2 (7 bases). Trimming stripped 2 bases from V and 0 bases from J, with 19 bases between. This CDR3 has 18 residues. CDR1 is SGHTA, CDR2 FQGNSA, per germline. The CDR3 loop reads CASSLLPPRGAYQETQYF. The CDR3 coding sequence is TGTGCCAGCAGCTTACTACCCCCCCGGGGGGCGTACCAAGAGACCCAGTACTTC.

The V and J genes are TRBV7-2 and TRBJ1-2; tentatively, D is TRBD1 (5 bases). The CDR3 length is 13 residues. Germline loops: CDR1 SGHTA, CDR2 FQGNSA. V dropped 7 bases and J dropped 5 bases, with 14 bases sitting between them. CDR3 in amino acids: CASKRAGGYGYTF. CDR3 DNA sequence: TGTGCCAGCAAAAGAGCGGGGGGGTATGGCTACACCTTC.

The rearrangement uses TRBV10-3 and TRBJ2-5, with TRBD2 as a possible D gene (6 bases). There are 13 residues in the CDR3. CDR1 is ENHRY and CDR2 is SYGVKD in the germline V gene. The CDR3 nucleotides are TGTGCGATTCAAGGCGGGGCTGGAGAGACCCAGTACTTC. It is translated as CAIQGGAGETQYF.

This chain uses TRBV2 with TRBJ2-7; 11 bases line up with TRBD1. V shed 5 bases and J 5 bases; nucleotides not matched to a gene: 8. Looked up from germline, CDR1 is SNHLY and CDR2 is FYNNEI. CDR3 size: 15 residues. The CDR3 protein is CASSTHPGQGDEQYF. The CDR3 DNA follows: TGTGCCAGCAGTACGCACCCGGGACAGGGGGACGAGCAGTACTTC.

The chain is built from TRBV25-1 and TRBJ1-5; D gene unclear. Trimming pared 7 bases from V and 4 bases from J, leaving 17 bases between. CDR3 length: 15 residues. Germline assignment: CDR1 MGHDK and CDR2 SYGVNS. This CDR3 reads CASIRMAQSNQPQHF. The CDR3, as DNA: TGTGCCAGCATTAGAATGGCACAGTCTAATCAGCCCCAGCATTTT.

The chain combines TRBV4-2 with TRBJ2-2; 13 bases fit TRBD2. Germline CDR1 LGHNA, CDR2 YNFKEQ. The CDR3 contains 17 residues. V was pared by 3 bases and J by 0 bases, with 1 base of the junction left unmatched. The CDR3 here is CASSQTSGGPNTGELFF. CDR3 DNA sequence: TGTGCCAGCAGCCAGACTAGCGGGGGGCCGAACACCGGGGAGCTGTTTTTT.

The chain links TRBV7-2 to TRBJ2-7; 10 nucleotides match TRBD1. The junction had 7 bases not matched to a gene; V was cut back by 5 bases and J by 6 bases. The CDR3 is made up of 14 amino acids. Germline V gene lookup returns CDR1 SGHTA and CDR2 FQGNSA. Here the CDR3 DNA reads TGTGCCAGCAGCCCCTCCGGGACAGGGGCCGAGCAGTACTTC. It translates to CASSPSGTGAEQYF.

Remarks on this clone: This sample includes further DNA sequences coding for the same CDR3. The chain recombines TRBV30 with TRBJ1-1, with D hard to call. CDR1 and CDR2 (germline): GTSNPN, SVGIG (reference sequence). Trimming took 0 bases from V and 0 from J, leaving 5 bases between them. The CDR3 length is 13 residues. Here the CDR3 reads CAWSVGVNTEAFF. In DNA, the CDR3 is TGTGCCTGGAGTGTTGGAGTGAACACTGAAGCTTTCTTT.

In its sample, this clone was seen a few times. This chain joins TRBV6-5 and TRBJ1-6; maybe TRBD1 (6 bases). V was clipped by 0 bases and J by 10 bases, with 16 bases between them. Germline assignment: CDR1 MNHEY and CDR2 SVGAGI. The CDR3 loop spans 16 amino acids. DNA for the CDR3: TGTGCCAGCAGTTACTCAGGGGGAATGCCTGAATCACCCCTCCACTTT. Amino acids: CASSYSGGMPESPLHF.

V and J are TRBV14 and TRBJ2-1; 9 positions match TRBD1. V shed 2 bases and J 2 bases; nucleotides not matched to a gene: 1. The germline V gene has CDR1 SGHDN and CDR2 FVKESK. The CDR3 runs to 15 residues. The CDR3 region is CASSQNRGPYNEQFF. CDR3 sequence (DNA): TGTGCCAGCAGCCAAAACAGGGGGCCCTACAATGAGCAGTTCTTC.

Comments on this clone: Other DNA sequences in this specimen translate into the identical CDR3. The chain carries TRBV4-2 and TRBJ1-1; possibly TRBD1 for D (6 bases). Germline assignment: CDR1 LGHNA and CDR2 YNFKEQ. V lost 0 bases and J lost 7, with 9 bases in between. The CDR3 consists of 13 residues. The CDR3 nucleotides read TGTGCCAGCAGCCAAGATGGACAGTTTGAAGCTTTCTTT. This translates into CASSQDGQFEAFF.